Sequencing of this TCR beta chain was carried out in a study of T cells in Graves' hyperthyroidism and ophthalmopathy. After removal of 5 bases from V and 4 bases from J, the junction contained 8 bases not matched to a gene. Germline V CDR1 and CDR2: SGHTA, FQGNSA. The CDR3 runs to 14 residues. From RNA transcripts, TCR beta CDR3 regions were amplified. The study used the HTBI primer set for a first-round RT-PCR of the TCR CDR3. TCRdb re-derived calls from the multiplex PCR reads in MiXCR, one entry per CDR3 protein. The table shows about 350,000 distinct CDR3 sequences, with roughly an eighth occurring only once.

The gene calls are TRBV7-2 and TRBJ2-7; TRBD2 agrees at 7 bases. This TCR derives from a woman between 40 and 50 years old with Graves' ophthalmopathy. Sequenced sample: blood. The CDR3 loop is CASSQKGRGYEQYF. The CDR3 DNA is TGTGCCAGCAGCCAAAAAGGGCGGGGGTACGAGCAGTACTTC.